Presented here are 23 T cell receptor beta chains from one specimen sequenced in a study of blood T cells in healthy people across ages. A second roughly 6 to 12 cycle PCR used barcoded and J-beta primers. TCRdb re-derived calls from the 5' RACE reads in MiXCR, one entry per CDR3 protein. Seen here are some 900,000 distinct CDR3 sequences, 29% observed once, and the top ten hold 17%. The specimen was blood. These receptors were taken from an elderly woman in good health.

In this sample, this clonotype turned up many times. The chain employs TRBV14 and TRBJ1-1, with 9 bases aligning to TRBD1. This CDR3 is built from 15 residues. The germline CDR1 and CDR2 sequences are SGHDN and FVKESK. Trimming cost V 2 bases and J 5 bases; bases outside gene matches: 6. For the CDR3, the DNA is TGTGCCAGCAGCCAAAACAGGGGGCCCGGAACTGAAGCTTTCTTT. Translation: CASSQNRGPGTEAFF. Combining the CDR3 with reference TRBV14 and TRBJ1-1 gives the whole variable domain EAGVTQFPSHSVIEKGQTVTLRCDPISGHDNLYWYRRVMGKEIKFLLHFVKESKQDESGMPNNRFLAERTGGTYSTLKVQPAELEDSGVYFCASSQNRGPGTEAFFGQGTRLTVV.

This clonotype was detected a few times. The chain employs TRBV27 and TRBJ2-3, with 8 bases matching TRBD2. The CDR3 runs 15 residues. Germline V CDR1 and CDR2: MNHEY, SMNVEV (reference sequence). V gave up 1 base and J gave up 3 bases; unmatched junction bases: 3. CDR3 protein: CASSLYGGATDTQYF. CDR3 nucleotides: TGTGCCAGCAGTTTATACGGGGGGGCGACAGATACGCAGTATTTT.

Here the CDR3 DNA reads TGTGCCAGCAGCGCTCTGCGTACGATTGCGATCTACAATGAGCAGTTCTTC. Translated: CASSALRTIAIYNEQFF. The chain combines TRBV7-9 with TRBJ2-1; D remains ambiguous. There are 17 residues in the CDR3. Trimming took off 5 bases at V and 3 bases at J, with 20 bases between the two ends. Looked up from germline, CDR1 is SEHNR and CDR2 is FQNEAQ (reference sequence).

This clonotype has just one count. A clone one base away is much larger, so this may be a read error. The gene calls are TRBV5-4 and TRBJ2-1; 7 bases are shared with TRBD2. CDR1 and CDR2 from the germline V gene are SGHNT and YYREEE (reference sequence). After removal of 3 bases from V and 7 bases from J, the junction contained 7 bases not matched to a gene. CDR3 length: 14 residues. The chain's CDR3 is CASSWGGEGNEQFF. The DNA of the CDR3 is TGTGCCAGCAGCTGGGGAGGGGAGGGTAATGAGCAGTTCTTC.

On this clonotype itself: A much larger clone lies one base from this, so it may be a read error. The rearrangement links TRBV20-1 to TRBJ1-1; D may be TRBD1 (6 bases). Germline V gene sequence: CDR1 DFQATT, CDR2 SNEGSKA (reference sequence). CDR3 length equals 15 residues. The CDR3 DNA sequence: TGCGGTGCTAGGGGGTGGGAGCAGGGAGGTACTGAAGCTTTCTTT. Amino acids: CGARGWEQGGTEAFF.

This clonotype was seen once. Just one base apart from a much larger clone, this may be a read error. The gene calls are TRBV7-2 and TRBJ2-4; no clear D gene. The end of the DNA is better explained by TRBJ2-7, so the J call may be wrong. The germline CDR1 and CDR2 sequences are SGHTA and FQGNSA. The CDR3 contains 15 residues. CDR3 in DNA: TGTGCCAGCAGTTTAGAAGTAGGCCCCTACTACGAGCAGTACTTC. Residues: CASSLEVGPYYEQYF.

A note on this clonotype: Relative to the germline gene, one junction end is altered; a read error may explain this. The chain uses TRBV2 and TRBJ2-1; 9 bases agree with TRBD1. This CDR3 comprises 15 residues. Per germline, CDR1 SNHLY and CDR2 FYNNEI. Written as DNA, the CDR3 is TGTGCCAGCAGTGTCCGGGACAGGGTGAACAATAAGCAGTTCTTC. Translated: CASSVRDRVNNKQFF.

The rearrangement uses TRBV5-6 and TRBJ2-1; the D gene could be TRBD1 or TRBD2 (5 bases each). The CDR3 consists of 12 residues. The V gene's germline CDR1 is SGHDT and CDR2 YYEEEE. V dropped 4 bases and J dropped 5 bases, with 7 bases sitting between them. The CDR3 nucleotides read TGTGCCAGCAGCCGGGGCCACAATGAGCAGTTCTTC. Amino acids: CASSRGHNEQFF.

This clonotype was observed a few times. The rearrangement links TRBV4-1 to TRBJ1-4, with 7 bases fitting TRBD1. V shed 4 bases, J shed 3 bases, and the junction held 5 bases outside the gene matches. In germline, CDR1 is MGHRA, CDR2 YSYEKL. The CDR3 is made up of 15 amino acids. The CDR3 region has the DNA TGCGCCAGCAGCCGCACAGGGGAGTCTAATGAAAAACTGTTTTTT. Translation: CASSRTGESNEKLFF.

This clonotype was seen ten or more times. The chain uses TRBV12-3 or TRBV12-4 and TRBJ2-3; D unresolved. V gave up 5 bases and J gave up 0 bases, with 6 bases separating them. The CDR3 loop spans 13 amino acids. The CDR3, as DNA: TGTGCCAGCAGTACATACAGCACAGATACGCAGTATTTT. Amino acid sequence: CASSTYSTDTQYF.

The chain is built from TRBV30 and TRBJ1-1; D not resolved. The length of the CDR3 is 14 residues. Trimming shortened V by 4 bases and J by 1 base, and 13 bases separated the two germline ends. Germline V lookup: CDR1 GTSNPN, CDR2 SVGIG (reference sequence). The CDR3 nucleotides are TGTGCCTGGATTGGCTGGAATCAGAACACTGAAGCTTTCTTT. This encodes CAWIGWNQNTEAFF. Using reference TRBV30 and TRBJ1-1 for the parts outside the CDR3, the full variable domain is SQTIHQWPATLVQPVGSPLSLECTVEGTSNPNLYWYRQAAGRGLQLLFYSVGIGQISSEVPQNLSASRPQDRQFILSSKKLLLSDSGFYLCAWIGWNQNTEAFFGQGTRLTVV.

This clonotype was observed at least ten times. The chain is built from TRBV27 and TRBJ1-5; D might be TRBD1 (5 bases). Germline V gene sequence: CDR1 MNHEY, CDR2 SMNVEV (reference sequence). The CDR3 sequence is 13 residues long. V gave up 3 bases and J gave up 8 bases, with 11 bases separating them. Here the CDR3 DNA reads TGTGCCAGCAGTTTCGGGGGACGGGAGCCCCAGCATTTT. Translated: CASSFGGREPQHF.

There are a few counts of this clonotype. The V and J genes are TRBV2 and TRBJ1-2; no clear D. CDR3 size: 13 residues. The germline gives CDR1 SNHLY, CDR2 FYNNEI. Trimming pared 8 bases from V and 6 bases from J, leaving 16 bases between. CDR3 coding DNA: TGTGCCAGCGAAAACCCCGGGGAAGATGGCTACACCTTC. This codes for CASENPGEDGYTF.

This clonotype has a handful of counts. The CDR3 DNA sequence: TGTGCCAGCAGCGCCCGGACAGGGGCGTCGGAGCAGTACTTC. It encodes CASSARTGASEQYF. This sequence joins TRBV9 and TRBJ2-7, with TRBD1 matching 9 bases. V shed 3 bases and J 7 bases; nucleotides not matched to a gene: 8. The CDR3 has 14 amino acids. In germline, CDR1 is SGDLS, CDR2 YYNGEE.

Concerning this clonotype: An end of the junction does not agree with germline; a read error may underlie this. CDR3 protein: CASSFGRLSADTEYF. The DNA of the CDR3 is TGTGCCAGCAGTTTCGGCAGACTGAGCGCAGATACGGAGTATTTT. The V and J genes are TRBV12-3 or TRBV12-4 and TRBJ2-3; D gene unclear. The CDR3 is 15 amino acids.

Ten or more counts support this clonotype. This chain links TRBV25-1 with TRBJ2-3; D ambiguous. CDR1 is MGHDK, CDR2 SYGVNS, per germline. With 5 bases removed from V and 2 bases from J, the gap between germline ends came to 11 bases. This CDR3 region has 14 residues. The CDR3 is CASSKGYHTDTQYF. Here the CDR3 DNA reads TGTGCCAGCAGTAAGGGATATCACACAGATACGCAGTATTTT.

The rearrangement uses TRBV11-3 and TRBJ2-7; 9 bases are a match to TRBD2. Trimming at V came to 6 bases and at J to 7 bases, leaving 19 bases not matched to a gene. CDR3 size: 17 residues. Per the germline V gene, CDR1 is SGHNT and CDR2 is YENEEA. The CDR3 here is CASRTGEARGGRVEQYF. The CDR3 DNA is TGTGCCAGCAGGACAGGAGAGGCGCGGGGGGGCCGGGTTGAGCAGTACTTC. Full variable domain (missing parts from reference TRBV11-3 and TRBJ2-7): EAGVVQSPRYKIIEKKQPVAFWCNPISGHNTLYWYLQNLGQGPELLIRYENEEAVDDSQLPKDRFSAERLKGVDSTLKIQPAELGDSAVYLCASRTGEARGGRVEQYFGPGTRLTVT.

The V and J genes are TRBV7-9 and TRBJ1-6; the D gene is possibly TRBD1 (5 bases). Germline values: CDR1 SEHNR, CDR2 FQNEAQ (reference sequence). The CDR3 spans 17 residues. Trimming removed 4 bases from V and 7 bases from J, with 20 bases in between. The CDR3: CASSWDPAGNGNSPLHF. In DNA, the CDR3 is TGTGCCAGCAGCTGGGACCCGGCAGGGAATGGGAATTCACCCCTCCACTTT.

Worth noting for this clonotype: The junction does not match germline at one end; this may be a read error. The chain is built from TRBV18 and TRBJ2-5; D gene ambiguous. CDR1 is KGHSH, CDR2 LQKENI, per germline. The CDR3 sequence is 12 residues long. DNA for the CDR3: TGTGTCAGCTCACCATCAAGGGAGACCCAGTACTTC. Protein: CVSSPSRETQYF. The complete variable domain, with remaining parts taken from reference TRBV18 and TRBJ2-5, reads NAGVMQNPRHLVRRRGQEARLRCSPMKGHSHVYWYRQLPEEGLKFMVYLQKENIIDESGMPKERFSAEFPKEGPSILRIQQVVRGDSAAYFCVSSPSRETQYFGPGTRLLVL.

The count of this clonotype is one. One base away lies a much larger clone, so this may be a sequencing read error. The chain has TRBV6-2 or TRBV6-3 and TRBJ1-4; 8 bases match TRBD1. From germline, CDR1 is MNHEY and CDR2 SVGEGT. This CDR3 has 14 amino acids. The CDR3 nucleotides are TGTGCCGGCAGTTCCGGACAGGGTTATGAAAAACTGTTTTTT. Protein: CAGSSGQGYEKLFF.

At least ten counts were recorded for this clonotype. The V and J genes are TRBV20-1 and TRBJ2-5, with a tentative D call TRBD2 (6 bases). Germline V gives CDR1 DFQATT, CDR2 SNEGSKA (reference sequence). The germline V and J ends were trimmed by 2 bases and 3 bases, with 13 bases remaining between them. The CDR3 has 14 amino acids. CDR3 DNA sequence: TGCAGTGCTAGAACGGGACTCTTGAAAGAGACCCAGTACTTC. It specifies CSARTGLLKETQYF.

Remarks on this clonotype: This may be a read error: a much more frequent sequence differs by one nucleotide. Here the CDR3 DNA reads TGTGCCGGCACCTCGACCGGGCGAAAGAACATTCAGTACTTC. Translated, it gives CAGTSTGRKNIQYF. The rearrangement uses TRBV6-2 or TRBV6-3 and TRBJ2-4, with D hard to call. Germline V lookup: CDR1 MNHEY, CDR2 SVGEGT. This CDR3 has 14 residues. Trimming cost V 11 bases and J 7 bases, with 21 bases left between them.

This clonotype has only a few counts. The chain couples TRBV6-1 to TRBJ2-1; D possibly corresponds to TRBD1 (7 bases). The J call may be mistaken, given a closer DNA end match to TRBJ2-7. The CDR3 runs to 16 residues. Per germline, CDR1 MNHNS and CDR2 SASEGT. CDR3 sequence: CASTAGGSGTYNEQYF. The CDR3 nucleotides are TGTGCCAGCACCGCAGGGGGGAGCGGTACATACAATGAGCAGTACTTC.